This T cell receptor beta chain derives from a study of beta chain features in type 1 diabetes. Expressed TCRB transcripts got sequenced, as all isolated RNA was reverse transcribed. Sequenced by immunoSEQ multiplex PCR; TCRdb stores in-frame clones only, minus some. The sample shows over 300,000 clones, 8% of them seen only once. This clone has just a few counts. Material: central memory CD4+ T cells from blood. This clonotype was sampled from a woman between 18 and 29 years old in good health.

CDR3 sequence (DNA): TGTGCCAGCAGCTTGATGACCGAAGGCTACACCTTC. Encoded protein: CASSLMTEGYTF. The chain combines TRBV11-1 with TRBJ1-2, with D hard to call. Trimming stripped 3 bases from V and 8 bases from J, with 10 bases between. The CDR3 consists of 12 residues. Per germline, CDR1 SGHAT and CDR2 FQDESV (reference sequence).